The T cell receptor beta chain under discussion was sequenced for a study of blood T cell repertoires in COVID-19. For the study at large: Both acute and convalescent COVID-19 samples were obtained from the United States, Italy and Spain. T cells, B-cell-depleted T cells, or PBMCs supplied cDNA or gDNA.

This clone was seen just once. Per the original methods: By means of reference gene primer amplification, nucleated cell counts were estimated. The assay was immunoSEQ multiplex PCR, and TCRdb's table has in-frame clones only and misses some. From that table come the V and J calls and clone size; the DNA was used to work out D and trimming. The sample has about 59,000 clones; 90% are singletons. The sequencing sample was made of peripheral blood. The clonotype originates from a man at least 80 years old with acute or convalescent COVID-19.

In DNA form, the CDR3 reads TGTGCCACCAGGCGGGGCTTATACGAGCAGTACTTC. Encoded protein: CATRRGLYEQYF. The rearrangement uses TRBV6-6 and TRBJ2-7; perhaps TRBD2 as D (6 bases). CDR3 length equals 12 residues. In germline, CDR1 is MNHNY, CDR2 SVGAGI (reference sequence). V lost 10 bases to trimming and J lost 4 bases, with 14 bases between them.